There are many counts of the clone carrying this T cell receptor (beta chain). Its antigen remains unidentified. The sample originates from a study of neurological immune-mediated disorders. At the level of the study: In a group of approximately 35 multiple sclerosis patients, some 30 had the relapsing-remitting type and 3 had the secondary progressive type. Study results and caveats: Grouping of repertoires by phylogeny put those of 18 of 34 multiple sclerosis patients into a single related-CDR3 cluster, a possible signature. Across subjects, expanded clones had no CDR3 amino acid sequences in common, pointing to private repertoires in all groups.

TCRdb itself ran the 5' RACE reads through MiXCR, one entry per CDR3 protein. The repertoire holds about 60,000 distinct CDR3 sequences, with around 3.9% as singletons. From 2 million PBMCs stored at -80 C, the unsorted libraries were generated. The sample consisted of PBMCs. The TCR originated in a young man with multiple sclerosis.

The CDR3 loop reads CASSVLGSPMGGELFF. DNA for the CDR3: TGTGCCAGCAGTGTCCTAGGGTCCCCTATGGGCGGGGAGCTGTTTTTT. The chain uses TRBV2 and TRBJ2-2, with D unresolved. CDR1 and CDR2 (germline): SNHLY, FYNNEI. The CDR3 is 16 residues long. The germline V and J ends were trimmed by 4 bases and 7 bases, with 19 bases remaining between them.